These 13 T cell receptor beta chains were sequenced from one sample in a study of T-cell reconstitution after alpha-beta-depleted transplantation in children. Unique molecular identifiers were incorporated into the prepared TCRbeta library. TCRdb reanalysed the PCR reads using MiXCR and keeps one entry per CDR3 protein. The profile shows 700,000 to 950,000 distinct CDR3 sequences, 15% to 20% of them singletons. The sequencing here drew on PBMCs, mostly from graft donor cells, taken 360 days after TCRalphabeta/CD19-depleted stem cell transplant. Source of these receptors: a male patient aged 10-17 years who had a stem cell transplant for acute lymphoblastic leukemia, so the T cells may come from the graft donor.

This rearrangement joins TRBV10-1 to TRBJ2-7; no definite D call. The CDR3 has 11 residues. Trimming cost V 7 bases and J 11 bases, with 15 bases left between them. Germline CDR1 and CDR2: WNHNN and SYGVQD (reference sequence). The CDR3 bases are TGCGCCAGCAACCAGCTCCTCTGGGAGTACTTC. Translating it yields CASNQLLWEYF.

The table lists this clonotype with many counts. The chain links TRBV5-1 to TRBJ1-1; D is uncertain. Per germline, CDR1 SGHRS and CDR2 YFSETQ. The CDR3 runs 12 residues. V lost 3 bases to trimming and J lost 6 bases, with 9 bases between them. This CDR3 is CASSYPGAEAFF. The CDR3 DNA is TGCGCCAGCAGCTACCCCGGCGCTGAAGCTTTCTTT.

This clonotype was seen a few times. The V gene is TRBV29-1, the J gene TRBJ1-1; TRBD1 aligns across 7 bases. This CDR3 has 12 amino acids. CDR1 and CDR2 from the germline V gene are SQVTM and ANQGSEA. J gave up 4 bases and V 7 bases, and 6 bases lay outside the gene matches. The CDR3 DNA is TGCAGCGCTGGTGGACAGGTCACTGAAGCTTTCTTT. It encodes CSAGGQVTEAFF.

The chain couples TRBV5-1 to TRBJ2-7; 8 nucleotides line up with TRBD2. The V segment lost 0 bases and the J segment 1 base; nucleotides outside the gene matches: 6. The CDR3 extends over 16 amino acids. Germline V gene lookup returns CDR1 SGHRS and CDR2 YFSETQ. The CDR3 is CASSLVASGQSYEQYF. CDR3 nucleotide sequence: TGCGCCAGCAGCTTGGTGGCTAGCGGGCAGTCCTACGAGCAGTACTTC.

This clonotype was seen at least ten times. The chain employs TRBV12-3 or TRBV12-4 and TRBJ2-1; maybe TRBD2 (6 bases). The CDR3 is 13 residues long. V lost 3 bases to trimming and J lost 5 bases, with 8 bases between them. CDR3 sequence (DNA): TGTGCCAGCAGTTTGGGGAGGAACAATGAGCAGTTCTTC. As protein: CASSLGRNNEQFF.

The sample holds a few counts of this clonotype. Written as DNA, the CDR3 is TGCGCCAGCAGCCAAGCCGGAGGCAGAGGCACCTTC. As protein: CASSQAGGRGTF. The V gene is TRBV4-1, the J gene TRBJ1-2, with no clear D. This CDR3 spans 12 amino acids. The V gene lost 1 base and the J gene lost 13 bases, with 13 bases spanning the gap. The germline V gene has CDR1 MGHRA and CDR2 YSYEKL.

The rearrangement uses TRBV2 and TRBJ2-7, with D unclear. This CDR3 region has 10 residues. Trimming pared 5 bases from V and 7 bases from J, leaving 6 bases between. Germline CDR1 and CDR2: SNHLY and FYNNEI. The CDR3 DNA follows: TGTGCCAGCAGTAATAAGGAGCAGTACTTC. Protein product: CASSNKEQYF.

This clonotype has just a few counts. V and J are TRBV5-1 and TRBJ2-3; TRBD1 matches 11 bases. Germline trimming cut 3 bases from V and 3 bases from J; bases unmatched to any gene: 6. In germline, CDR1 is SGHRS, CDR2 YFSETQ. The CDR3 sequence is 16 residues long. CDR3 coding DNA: TGCGCCAGCAGCTCCCCCGGACAGGGGGCAACAGATACGCAGTATTTT. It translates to CASSSPGQGATDTQYF.

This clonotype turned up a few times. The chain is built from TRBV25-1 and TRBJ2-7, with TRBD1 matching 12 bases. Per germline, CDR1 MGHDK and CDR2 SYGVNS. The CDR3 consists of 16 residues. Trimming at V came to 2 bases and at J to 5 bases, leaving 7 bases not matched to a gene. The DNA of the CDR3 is TGTGCCAGCAGTGAAACCGGGACAGGGGGCGGGAACGAGCAGTACTTC. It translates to CASSETGTGGGNEQYF.

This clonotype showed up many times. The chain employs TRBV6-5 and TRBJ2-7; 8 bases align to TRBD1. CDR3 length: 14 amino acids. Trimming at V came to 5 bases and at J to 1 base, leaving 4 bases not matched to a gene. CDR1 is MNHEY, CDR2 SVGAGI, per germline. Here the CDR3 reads CASSTRQGSYEQYF. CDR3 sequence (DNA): TGTGCCAGCAGTACCCGACAGGGGTCCTACGAGCAGTACTTC.

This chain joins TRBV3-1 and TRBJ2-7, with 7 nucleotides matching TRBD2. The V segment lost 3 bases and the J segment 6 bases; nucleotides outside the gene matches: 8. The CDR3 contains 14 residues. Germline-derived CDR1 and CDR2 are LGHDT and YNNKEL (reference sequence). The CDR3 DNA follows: TGTGCCAGCAGCCAGGCGGGGGAAAGGTGCGAGCAGTACTTC. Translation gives CASSQAGERCEQYF.

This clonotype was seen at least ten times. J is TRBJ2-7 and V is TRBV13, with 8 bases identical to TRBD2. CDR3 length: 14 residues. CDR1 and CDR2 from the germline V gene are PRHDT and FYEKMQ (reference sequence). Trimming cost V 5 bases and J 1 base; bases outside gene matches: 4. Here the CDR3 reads CASSVSGSSYEQYF. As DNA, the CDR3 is TGTGCCAGCAGCGTCAGCGGGAGTTCCTACGAGCAGTACTTC.

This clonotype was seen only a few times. For the CDR3, the DNA is TGTGCCAGCAGCGAGCGAGGCTATGGCTACACCTTC. It translates to CASSERGYGYTF. This sequence joins TRBV6-1 and TRBJ1-2; no firm D call. V lost 6 bases and J lost 4, with 9 bases in between. CDR3 length equals 12 residues. Germline values: CDR1 MNHNS, CDR2 SASEGT.